This T cell receptor beta chain was profiled in a study of patients and donors after allogeneic stem cell transplantation. TCRdb reprocessed the RT-PCR reads with MiXCR, giving one entry per CDR3 protein. The sample includes tens of thousands of distinct CDR3 sequences, 6.5% to 7% of them seen just once. This clonotype was observed at least ten times. The ends were cut back, 2 bases at V and 6 bases at J, with 8 bases in the middle. From germline, CDR1 is SNHLY and CDR2 FYNNEI. The CDR3 contains 12 residues. The TCR was taken from a human donor who was either an allogeneic HSCT recipient or a stem cell or donor lymphocyte infusion donor (not recorded which). It is not recorded whose cells these are; they may come from a transplant donor. V gene TRBV2 combines with J gene TRBJ2-7; D gene unclear. The specimen was blood, either unsorted or a sorted T cell fraction (not recorded which). CDR3 in DNA: TGTGCCAGCAGTGAAACCGGGCCCGAGCAGTACTTC. Its translation: CASSETGPEQYF.